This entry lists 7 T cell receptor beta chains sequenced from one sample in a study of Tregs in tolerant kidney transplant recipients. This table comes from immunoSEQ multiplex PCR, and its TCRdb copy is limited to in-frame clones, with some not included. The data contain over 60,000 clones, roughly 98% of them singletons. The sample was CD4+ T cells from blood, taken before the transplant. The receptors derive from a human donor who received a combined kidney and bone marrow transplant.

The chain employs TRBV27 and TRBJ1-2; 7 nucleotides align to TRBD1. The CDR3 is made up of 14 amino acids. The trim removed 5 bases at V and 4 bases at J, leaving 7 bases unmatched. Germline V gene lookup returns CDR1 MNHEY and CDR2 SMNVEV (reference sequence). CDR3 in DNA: TGTGCCAGCAGTCTTCGTCAGGGGGTCTATGGCTACACCTTC. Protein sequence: CASSLRQGVYGYTF.

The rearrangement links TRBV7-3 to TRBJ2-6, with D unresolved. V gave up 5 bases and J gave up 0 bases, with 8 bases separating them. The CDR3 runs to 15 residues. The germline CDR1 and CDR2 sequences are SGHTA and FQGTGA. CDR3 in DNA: TGTGCCAGCAGCCCCTTTTCCTCTGGGGCCAACGTCCTGACTTTC. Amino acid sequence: CASSPFSSGANVLTF.

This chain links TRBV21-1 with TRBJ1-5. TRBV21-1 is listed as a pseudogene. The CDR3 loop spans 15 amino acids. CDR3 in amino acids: CASSKGVSSNQPQHF. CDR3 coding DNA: TGTGCCAGCAGCAAAGGTGTTTCGAGCAATCAGCCCCAGCATTTT.

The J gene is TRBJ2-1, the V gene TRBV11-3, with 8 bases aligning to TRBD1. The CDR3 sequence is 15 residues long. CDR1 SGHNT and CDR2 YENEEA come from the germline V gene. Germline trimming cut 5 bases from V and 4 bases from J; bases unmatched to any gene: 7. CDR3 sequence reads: CASSPKTGEYNEQFF. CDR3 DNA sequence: TGTGCCAGCAGCCCAAAGACAGGGGAATACAATGAGCAGTTCTTC.

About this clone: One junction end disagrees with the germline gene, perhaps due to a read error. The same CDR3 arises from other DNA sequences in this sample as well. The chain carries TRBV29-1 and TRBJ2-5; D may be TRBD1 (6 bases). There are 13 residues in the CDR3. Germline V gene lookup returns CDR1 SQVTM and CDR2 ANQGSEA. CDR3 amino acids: CSVGVGAKETQYF. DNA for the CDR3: TGTAGCGTTGGGGTGGGGGCGAAAGAGACCCAGTACTTC.

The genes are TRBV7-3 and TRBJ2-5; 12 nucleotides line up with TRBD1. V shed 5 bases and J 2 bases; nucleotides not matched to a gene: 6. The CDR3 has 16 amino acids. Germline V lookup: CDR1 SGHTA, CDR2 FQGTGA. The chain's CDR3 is CASSTRDRGRQETQYF. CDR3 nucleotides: TGTGCCAGCAGCACCCGGGACAGGGGGCGACAAGAGACCCAGTACTTC.

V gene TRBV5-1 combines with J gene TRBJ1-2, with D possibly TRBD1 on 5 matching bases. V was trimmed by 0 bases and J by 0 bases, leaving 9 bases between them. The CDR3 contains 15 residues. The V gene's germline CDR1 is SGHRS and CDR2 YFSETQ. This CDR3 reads CASSLGGVSNYGYTF. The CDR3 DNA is TGCGCCAGCAGCTTGGGGGGGGTTTCTAACTATGGCTACACCTTC.